These T cell receptor beta chains were read from a single sample in a study of T cells in Graves' hyperthyroidism and ophthalmopathy. TCRdb independently ran MiXCR on the multiplex PCR reads; one entry per CDR3 protein. The profile shows 250,000 to 350,000 distinct CDR3 sequences, roughly 17% of them singletons. The sample comprised blood. All receptors come from a man aged 30 to 39 with Graves' hyperthyroidism. The conserved cysteine and the conserved F or W are not part of the CDR3 here.

CDR3,J,length,V
SAKTPGWGAIRGNTEAF,TRBJ1-1,17,TRBV20-1
ASSLGGAGHMNTEAF,TRBJ1-1,15,TRBV12-3/TRBV12-4
ASSLTSKRQF,TRBJ2-1,10,TRBV7-9
ASSPVRGQLYNEQF,TRBJ2-1,14,TRBV11-2
SGRAQETQY,TRBJ2-5,9,TRBV20-1
ASNSGETQY,TRBJ2-5,9,TRBV5-6
SAVPVAAPVEAF,TRBJ1-1,12,TRBV20-1
APGDGTGELF,TRBJ2-2,10,TRBV7-9
ASSRRDEQY,TRBJ2-7,9,TRBV19
ASSYSPSRGGSNQPQH,TRBJ1-5,16,TRBV6-2/TRBV6-3
AVAPRTGDTQY,TRBJ2-3,11,TRBV5-4
ASSETSVEQY,TRBJ2-7,10,TRBV28
ASSFRGGTEAF,TRBJ1-1,11,TRBV28
ASSLDLVRVTGGEQY,TRBJ2-7,15,TRBV5-1
ASSGLGQSNTEAF,TRBJ1-1,13,TRBV3-1
ASRGRRAGGGDTQY,TRBJ2-3,14,TRBV27
ASSLVTNNEQF,TRBJ2-1,11,TRBV13
ASSSLAGGPGNEQF,TRBJ2-1,14,TRBV2
ASSATGELF,TRBJ2-2,9,TRBV5-1
ATSDLQSRARRGYT,TRBJ1-2,14,TRBV24-1
ASSEMWRNNEQF,TRBJ2-1,12,TRBV6-1
ASSPPLGLADDNEQF,TRBJ2-1,15,TRBV4-1
TLEGTDTQY,TRBJ2-3,9,TRBV20-1
ASSQGPNTGELF,TRBJ2-2,12,TRBV7-9
ASSQGHLLATDTQY,TRBJ2-3,14,TRBV4-2
AWKGTGIAKNIQY,TRBJ2-4,13,TRBV30
ASSRGRGNTEAF,TRBJ1-1,12,TRBV19
ASSFGEGGNTIY,TRBJ1-3,12,TRBV28
SAGDRNYGYT,TRBJ1-2,10,TRBV20-1
ASSWRTGDTEAF,TRBJ1-1,12,TRBV7-8
ASRTSGSGYEQY,TRBJ2-7,12,TRBV5-6
ASSQGLSIGHSYEQY,TRBJ2-7,15,TRBV3-1
ASSQVRSSGANVLT,TRBJ2-6,14,TRBV4-1
ASSPNLRDEQF,TRBJ2-1,11,TRBV11-3
ASSLVRLQAF,TRBJ1-1,10,TRBV7-2
ASSGQGGSYEQY,TRBJ2-7,12,TRBV14
ASVRISPEF,TRBJ2-1,9,TRBV28
ASSQGGFGYT,TRBJ1-2,10,TRBV6-1
ASRLDLARGTEAF,TRBJ1-1,13,TRBV2
ASTRGNPGDEQF,TRBJ2-1,12,TRBV19
ASSPSGGNTEAF,TRBJ1-1,12,TRBV18
AISGSYGYT,TRBJ1-2,9,TRBV10-3
ASSKGPPAQYSNQPQH,TRBJ1-5,16,TRBV27
ASSPVAGGPLRELF,TRBJ2-2,14,TRBV19
SAGLAGDRIETQY,TRBJ2-5,13,TRBV20-1
ATRGGSEEDTQY,TRBJ2-3,12,TRBV7-8
ASTWQGQTGELF,TRBJ2-2,12,TRBV12-3/TRBV12-4
ASNLDLRDTQY,TRBJ2-3,11,TRBV6-1
SALKSSYEQY,TRBJ2-7,10,TRBV29-1
ASSLRRPEQF,TRBJ2-1,10,TRBV5-6
ASLPQGNNQPQH,TRBJ1-5,12,TRBV2
ASSLRGAAETQY,TRBJ2-5,12,TRBV5-5
ASSFGGPAVNEQF,TRBJ2-1,13,TRBV12-3/TRBV12-4
ASSPGRTGGETQY,TRBJ2-5,13,TRBV5-1
ASVGGPRGFETQY,TRBJ2-5,13,TRBV12-3/TRBV12-4
ARGAGSNEQF,TRBJ2-1,10,TRBV5-1
ASSLEQGLGQETQY,TRBJ2-5,14,TRBV11-2